This TCR beta chain was found in a study of blood T cell repertoires in COVID-19. At the level of the study: The cDNA or gDNA used as material had been derived from T cells, B-cell-depleted T cells, or PBMCs.

Germline V gene data show CDR1 as SGHRS and CDR2 as YFSETQ. The CDR3 is 19 residues long. Trimming removed 0 bases from V and 2 bases from J; junction bases left unmatched: 8. Per the original data handling: Scientists estimated how many nucleated cells there were by amplifying reference gene primers. Assay used: immunoSEQ multiplex PCR; TCRdb lists only in-frame clones, some missing. For V, J and clone size, that table is used; D and trimming come from the DNA. The sample includes roughly 200,000 clones, about 83% of them seen just once. The V gene is TRBV5-1, the J gene TRBJ2-6; TRBD1 matches 10 bases. Sequencing was carried out using peripheral blood. This TCR derives from a human donor in a cohort sampled during active COVID-19. The CDR3 nucleotides read TGCGCCAGCAGCTTGGGAACCGGGACAGGGGTCACTGGGGCCAACGTCCTGACTTTC. It codes for CASSLGTGTGVTGANVLTF.